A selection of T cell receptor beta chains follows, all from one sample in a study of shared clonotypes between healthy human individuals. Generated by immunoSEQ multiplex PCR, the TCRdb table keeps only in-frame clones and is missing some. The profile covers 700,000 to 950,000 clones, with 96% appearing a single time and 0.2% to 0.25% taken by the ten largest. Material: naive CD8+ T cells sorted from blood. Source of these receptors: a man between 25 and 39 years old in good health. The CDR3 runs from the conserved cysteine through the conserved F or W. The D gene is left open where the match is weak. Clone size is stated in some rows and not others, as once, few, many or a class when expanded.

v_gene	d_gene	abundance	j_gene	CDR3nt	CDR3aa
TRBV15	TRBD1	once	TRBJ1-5	TGTGCCACCAGCAGTCCCGGACAGGGCAATCAGCCCCAGCATTTT	CATSSPGQGNQPQHF
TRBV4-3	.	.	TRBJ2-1	TGCGCCAGCAGCCAAGAGGCGGTGTACAATGAGCAGTTCTTC	CASSQEAVYNEQFF
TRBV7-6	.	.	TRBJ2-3	TGTGCCAGCAGCTTAGGAGGGCCCCCCCCAGATACGCAGTATTTT	CASSLGGPPPDTQYF
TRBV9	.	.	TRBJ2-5	TGTGCCAGCAGCGAGGGGACGAATTGGGGGGAGACCCAGTACTTC	CASSEGTNWGETQYF
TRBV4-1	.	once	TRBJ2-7	TGCGCCAGCAGCCAAGCGAAGCTGCGAGAGCAGTACTTC	CASSQAKLREQYF
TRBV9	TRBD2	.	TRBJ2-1	TGTGCCAGCAGCCCTCCCGGCGGGGGGCCCTCCTACAATGAGCAGTTCTTC	CASSPPGGGPSYNEQFF
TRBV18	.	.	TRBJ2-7	TGTGCCAGCTTGGAAGCCGATCGGCCCGAGCAGTACTTC	CASLEADRPEQYF
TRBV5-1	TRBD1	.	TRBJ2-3	TGCGCCAGCAGCACCCTAGGGGACAGATACACAGATACGCAGTATTTT	CASSTLGDRYTDTQYF
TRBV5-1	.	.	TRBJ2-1	TGCGCCAGCAGCGGGACTGGGGATGAGCAGTTCTTC	CASSGTGDEQFF
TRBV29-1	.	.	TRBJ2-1	TGCAGCGTTGAAAGTCGGGAGCCTTACAATGAGCAGTTCTTC	CSVESREPYNEQFF
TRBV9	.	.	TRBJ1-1	TGTGCCAGCAGCTCAAGCGGAGGGGGTACTGAAGCTTTCTTT	CASSSSGGGTEAFF
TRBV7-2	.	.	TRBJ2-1	TGTGCCAGCAGCCAGCGGACGGGTGGTGAGCAGTTCTTC	CASSQRTGGEQFF
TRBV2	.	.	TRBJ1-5	TGTGCCAGCAGCGACGGAAATAGCAATCAGCCCCAGCATTTT	CASSDGNSNQPQHF
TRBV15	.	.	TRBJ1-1	TGTGCCACCAGCGATGAGGGACAAGCCACTGAAGCTTTCTTT	CATSDEGQATEAFF
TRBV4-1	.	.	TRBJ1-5	TGCGCCAGCAGCCAAGAGGGGGGATTCGGCAATCAGCCCCAGCATTTT	CASSQEGGFGNQPQHF
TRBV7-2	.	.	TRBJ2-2	TGTGCCAGCAGCTTTACAGGGCAGGCCGGGGAGCTGTTTTTT	CASSFTGQAGELFF
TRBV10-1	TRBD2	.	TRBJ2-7	TGCGCCAGCAGTGTCGGGAGGAGCTCCTACGAGCAGTACTTC	CASSVGRSSYEQYF
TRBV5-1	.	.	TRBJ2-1	TGCGCCAGCAGCTTGGTGCTCAATGAGCAGTTCTTC	CASSLVLNEQFF
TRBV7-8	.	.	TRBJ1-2	TGTGCCAGCAGCTCGGAAGTCCCGGGACTAAGAGGGCGTGGCTACACCTTC	CASSSEVPGLRGRGYTF
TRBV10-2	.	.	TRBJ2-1	TGCGCCAGCAGTCCCAGAAATGAGCAGTTCTTC	CASSPRNEQFF
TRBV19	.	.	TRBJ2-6	TGTGCCAGCTCTCGACTTTCTGGGGCCAACGTCCTGACTTTC	CASSRLSGANVLTF
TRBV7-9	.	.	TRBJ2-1	TGTGCCAGCAGCTCAGAGCAAGGGGGAAGCTCCTACAATGAGCAGTTCTTC	CASSSEQGGSSYNEQFF
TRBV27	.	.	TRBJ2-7	TGTGCCAGCAGTTTTTCCGCAGGGCCGTCCTACGAGCAGTACTTC	CASSFSAGPSYEQYF
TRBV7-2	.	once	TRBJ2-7	TGTGCCAGCAGCGCCTGGGGCAGCTACGAGCAGTACTTC	CASSAWGSYEQYF
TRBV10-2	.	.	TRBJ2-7	TGCGCCAGCGGCCCGGGGTGGGAGCAGTACTTC	CASGPGWEQYF
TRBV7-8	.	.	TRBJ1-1	TGTGCCAGCAGCCATCTGGAAGTAGACACTGAAGCTTTCTTT	CASSHLEVDTEAFF
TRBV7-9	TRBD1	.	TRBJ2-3	TGTGCCAGCAACCTTAATCGGACAGGGGACACAGATACGCAGTATTTT	CASNLNRTGDTDTQYF
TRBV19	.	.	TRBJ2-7	TGTGCCACCAGTAGTTCGGGGAGCTCCTACGAGCAGTACTTC	CATSSSGSSYEQYF
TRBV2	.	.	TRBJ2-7	TGTGCCAGCGGAGGGGGCTTGTCCTACGAGCAGTACTTC	CASGGGLSYEQYF
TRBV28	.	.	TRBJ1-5	TGTGCCAGCAGACTACAGGGAAGTGGACAGCCCCAGCATTTT	CASRLQGSGQPQHF
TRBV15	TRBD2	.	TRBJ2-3	TGTGCCACCAGCCAGACTAGCGGTGGTGAAGATACGCAGTATTTT	CATSQTSGGEDTQYF
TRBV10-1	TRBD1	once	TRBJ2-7	TGCGCCAGCCCTTTAGCAAAACTTATCCGGACAGGGGGCTACGAGCAGTACTTC	CASPLAKLIRTGGYEQYF